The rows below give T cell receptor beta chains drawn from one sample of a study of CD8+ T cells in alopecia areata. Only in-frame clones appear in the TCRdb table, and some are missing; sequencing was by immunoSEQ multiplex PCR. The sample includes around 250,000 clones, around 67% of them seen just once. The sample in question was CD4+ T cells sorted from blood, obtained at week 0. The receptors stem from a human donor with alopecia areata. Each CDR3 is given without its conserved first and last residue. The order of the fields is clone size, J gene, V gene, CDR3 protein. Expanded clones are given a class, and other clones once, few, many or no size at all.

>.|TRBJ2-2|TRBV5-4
ASSPPGQGTTGELF
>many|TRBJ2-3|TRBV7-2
ASSLRVGGDTQY
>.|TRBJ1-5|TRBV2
ASSFGQSNQPQH
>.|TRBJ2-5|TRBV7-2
ASSLPGAETQY
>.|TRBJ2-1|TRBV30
AWSVGLSSGEGEQF
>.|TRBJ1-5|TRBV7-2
ASSLGDRSDQPQH
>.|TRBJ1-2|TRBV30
AWSLGQGQYGYT
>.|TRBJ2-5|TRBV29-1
SVGMGDGTQY
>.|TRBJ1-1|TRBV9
ASSVTVVNTEAF
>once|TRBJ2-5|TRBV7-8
ASSLRLGTQY
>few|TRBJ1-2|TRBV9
ASSVVGYGYT
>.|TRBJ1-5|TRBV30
AWSGPGGRPQH
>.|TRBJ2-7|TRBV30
AWSPRQGHIYEQY
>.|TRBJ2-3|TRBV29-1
SVRTNTQY
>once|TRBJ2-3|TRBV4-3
ASSQDGLITVDTQY
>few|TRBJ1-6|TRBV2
ASTGYGQSPLH
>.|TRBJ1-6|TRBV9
ASSGGSGTQSGLSSPLH
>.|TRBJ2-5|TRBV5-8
ASRSTSGGMETQY
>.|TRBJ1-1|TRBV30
AWERVEAF
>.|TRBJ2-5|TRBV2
ASSLQREETQY
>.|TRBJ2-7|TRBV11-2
ASSLVRSHEQY
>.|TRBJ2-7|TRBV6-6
ASSPLYEQY
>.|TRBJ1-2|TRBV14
ASSQDLLRDRGKEDYGYT
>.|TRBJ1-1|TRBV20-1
SASGPNL
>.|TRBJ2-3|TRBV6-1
ASSGTSRAQY
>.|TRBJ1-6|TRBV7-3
ASSLTGGSPLH
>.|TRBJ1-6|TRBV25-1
ASSRTGGSPLH
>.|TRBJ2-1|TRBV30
AWSDHEQF
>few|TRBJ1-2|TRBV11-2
ASSFPRQRGNYGYT
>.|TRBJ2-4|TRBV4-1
ASSQDQSLAKNIQY
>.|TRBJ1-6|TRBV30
AWTKGTSSPLH
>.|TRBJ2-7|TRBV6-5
ASSGLAGGEQY
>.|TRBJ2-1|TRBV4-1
ASRPGGMDEQF
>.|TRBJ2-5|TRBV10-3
AISRDRGSQETQY
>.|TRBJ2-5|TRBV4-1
ASSQGATRGTQY
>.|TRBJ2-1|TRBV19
ASSIPPGQGDNEQF
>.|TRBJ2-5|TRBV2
ASSYSGLQETQY
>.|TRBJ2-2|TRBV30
AWSHEQGVYGGELF
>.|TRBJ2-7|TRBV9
ASSVEPGPYEQY
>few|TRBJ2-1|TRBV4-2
ASSQELGQGNLDEQF
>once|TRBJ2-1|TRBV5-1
ASSLEPGTYNEQF
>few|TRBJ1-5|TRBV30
AWSVGSNQPQH